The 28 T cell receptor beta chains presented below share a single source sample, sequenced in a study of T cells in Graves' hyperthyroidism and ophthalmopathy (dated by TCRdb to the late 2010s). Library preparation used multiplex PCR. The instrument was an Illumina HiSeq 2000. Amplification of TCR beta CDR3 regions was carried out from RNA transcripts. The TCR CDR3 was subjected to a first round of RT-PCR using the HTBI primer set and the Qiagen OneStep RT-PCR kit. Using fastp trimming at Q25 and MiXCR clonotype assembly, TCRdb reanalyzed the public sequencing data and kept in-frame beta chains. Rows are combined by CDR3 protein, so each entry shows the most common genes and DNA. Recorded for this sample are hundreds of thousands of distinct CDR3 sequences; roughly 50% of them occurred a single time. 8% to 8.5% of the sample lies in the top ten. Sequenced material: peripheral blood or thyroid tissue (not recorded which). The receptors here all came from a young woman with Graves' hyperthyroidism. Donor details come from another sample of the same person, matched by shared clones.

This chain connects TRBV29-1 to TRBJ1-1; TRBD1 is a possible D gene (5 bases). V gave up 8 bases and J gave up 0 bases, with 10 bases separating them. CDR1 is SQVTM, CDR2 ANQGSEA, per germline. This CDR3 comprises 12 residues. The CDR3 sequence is CSLAGLNTEAFF. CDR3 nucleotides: TGCAGCTTGGCGGGACTGAACACTGAAGCTTTCTTT.

CDR3 protein: CAIRKAGVNSPLHF. The CDR3 nucleotides read TGTGCCATCAGGAAGGCAGGGGTGAATTCACCCCTCCACTTT. The chain couples TRBV10-3 to TRBJ1-6; D might be TRBD1 (6 bases). CDR1 ENHRY and CDR2 SYGVKD come from the germline V gene. CDR3 size: 14 residues. Trimming cost V 6 bases and J 7 bases, with 13 bases left between them.

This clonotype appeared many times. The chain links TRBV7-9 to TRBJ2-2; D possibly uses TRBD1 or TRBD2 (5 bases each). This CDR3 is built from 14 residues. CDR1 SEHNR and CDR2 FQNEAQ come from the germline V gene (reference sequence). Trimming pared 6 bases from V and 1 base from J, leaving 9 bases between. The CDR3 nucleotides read TGTGCCAGCAGAGGGACGGTGAACACCGGGGAGCTGTTTTTT. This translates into CASRGTVNTGELFF.

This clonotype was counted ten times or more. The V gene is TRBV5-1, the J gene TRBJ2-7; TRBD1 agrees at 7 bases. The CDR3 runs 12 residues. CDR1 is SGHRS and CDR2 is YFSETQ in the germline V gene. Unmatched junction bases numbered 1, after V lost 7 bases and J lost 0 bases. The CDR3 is CASGDSSYEQYF. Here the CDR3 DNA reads TGCGCCAGCGGGGACAGCTCCTACGAGCAGTACTTC.

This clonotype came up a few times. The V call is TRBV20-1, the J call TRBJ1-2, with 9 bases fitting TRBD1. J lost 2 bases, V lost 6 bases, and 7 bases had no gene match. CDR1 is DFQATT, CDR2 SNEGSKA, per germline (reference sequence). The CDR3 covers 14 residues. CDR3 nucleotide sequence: TGCAGTGCAACTACAGGGGGCCGGAACTATGGCTACACCTTC. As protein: CSATTGGRNYGYTF.

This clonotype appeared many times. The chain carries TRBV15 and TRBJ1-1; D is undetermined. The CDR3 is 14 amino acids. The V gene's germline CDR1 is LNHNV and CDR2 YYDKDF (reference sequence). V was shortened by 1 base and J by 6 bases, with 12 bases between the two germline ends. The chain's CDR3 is CATSRASVLSEAFF. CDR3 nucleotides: TGTGCCACCAGCAGAGCTTCGGTGCTCTCTGAAGCTTTCTTT.

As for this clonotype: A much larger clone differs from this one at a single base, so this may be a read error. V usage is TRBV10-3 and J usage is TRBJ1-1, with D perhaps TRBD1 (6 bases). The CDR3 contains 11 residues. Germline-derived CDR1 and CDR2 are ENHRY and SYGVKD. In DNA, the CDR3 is TGTGCCATCACTGGGGGCACTGAAGTTTTCTTT. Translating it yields CAITGGTEVFF.

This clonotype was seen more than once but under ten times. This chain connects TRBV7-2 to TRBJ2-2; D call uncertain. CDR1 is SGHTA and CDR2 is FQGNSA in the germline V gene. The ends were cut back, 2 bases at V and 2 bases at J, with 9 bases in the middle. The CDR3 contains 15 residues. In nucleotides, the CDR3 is TGTGCCAGCAGCTTATGGACGGAAAACACCGGGGAGCTGTTTTTT. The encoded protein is CASSLWTENTGELFF.

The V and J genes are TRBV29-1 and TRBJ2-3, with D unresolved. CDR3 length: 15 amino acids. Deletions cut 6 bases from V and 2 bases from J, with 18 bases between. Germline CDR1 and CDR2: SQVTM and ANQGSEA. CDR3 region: CSVAPDGSDTDTQYF. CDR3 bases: TGCAGCGTCGCACCGGACGGAAGCGACACAGATACGCAGTATTTT.

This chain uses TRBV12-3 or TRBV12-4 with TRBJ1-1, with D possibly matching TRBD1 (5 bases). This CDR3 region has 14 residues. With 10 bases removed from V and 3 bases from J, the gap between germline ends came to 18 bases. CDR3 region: CATTLRGGYTEAFF. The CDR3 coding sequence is TGTGCCACCACTCTAAGGGGTGGCTACACTGAAGCTTTCTTT.

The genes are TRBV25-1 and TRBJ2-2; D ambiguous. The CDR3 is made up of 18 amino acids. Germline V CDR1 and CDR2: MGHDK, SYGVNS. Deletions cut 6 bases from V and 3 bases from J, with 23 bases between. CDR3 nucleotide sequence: TGTGCCAGCAGCCAAGATGCCTGGACGGCCCAACACACCGGGGAGCTGTTTTTT. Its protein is CASSQDAWTAQHTGELFF. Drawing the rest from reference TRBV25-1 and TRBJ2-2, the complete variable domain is EADIYQTPRYLVIGTGKKITLECSQTMGHDKMYWYQQDPGMELHLIHYSYGVNSTEKGDLSSESTVSRIRTEHFPLTLESARPSHTSQYLCASSQDAWTAQHTGELFFGEGSRLTVL.

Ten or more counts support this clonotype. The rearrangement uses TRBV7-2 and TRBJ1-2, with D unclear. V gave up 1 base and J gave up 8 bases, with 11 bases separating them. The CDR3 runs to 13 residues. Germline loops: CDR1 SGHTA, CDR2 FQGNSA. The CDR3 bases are TGTGCCAGCAGCTTAGAAGTAACCTTCGGCTACACCTTC. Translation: CASSLEVTFGYTF.

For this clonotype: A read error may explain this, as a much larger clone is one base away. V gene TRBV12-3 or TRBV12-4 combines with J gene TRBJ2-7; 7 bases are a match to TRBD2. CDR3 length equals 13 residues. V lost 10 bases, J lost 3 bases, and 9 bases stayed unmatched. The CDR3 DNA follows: TGTGCCAACTCCCGGGGCGGGAGCTACGAGCAGTACTTC. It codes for CANSRGGSYEQYF.

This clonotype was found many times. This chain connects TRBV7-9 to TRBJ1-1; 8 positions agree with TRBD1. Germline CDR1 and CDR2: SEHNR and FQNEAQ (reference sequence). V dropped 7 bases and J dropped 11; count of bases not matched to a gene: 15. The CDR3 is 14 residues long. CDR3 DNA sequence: TGTGCCAGCAACGGACAGGGCCTGCGCGGTGGGGCTTTCTTT. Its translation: CASNGQGLRGGAFF.

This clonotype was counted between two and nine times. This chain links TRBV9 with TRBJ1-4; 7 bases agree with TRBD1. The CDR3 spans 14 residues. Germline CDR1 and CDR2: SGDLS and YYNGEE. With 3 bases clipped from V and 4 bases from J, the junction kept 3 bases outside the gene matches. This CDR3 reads CASSGGQNNEKLFF. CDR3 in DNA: TGTGCCAGCAGCGGGGGACAGAATAATGAAAAACTGTTTTTT.

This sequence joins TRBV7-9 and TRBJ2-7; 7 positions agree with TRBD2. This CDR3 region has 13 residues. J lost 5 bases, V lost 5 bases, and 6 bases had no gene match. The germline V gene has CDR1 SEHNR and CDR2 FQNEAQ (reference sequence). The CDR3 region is CASSGGSLNEQYF. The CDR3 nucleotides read TGTGCCAGCAGCGGCGGGAGCCTAAACGAGCAGTACTTC.

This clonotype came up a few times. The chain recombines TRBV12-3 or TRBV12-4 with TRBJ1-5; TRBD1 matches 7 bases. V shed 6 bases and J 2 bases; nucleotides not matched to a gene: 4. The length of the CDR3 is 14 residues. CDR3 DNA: TGTGCCAGCAGGACAGGGACAGGCAATCAGCCCCAGCATTTT. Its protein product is CASRTGTGNQPQHF.

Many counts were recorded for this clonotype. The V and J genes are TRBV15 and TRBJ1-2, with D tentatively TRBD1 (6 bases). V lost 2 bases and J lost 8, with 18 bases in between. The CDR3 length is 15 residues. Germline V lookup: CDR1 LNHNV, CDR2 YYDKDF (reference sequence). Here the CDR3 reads CATSRKGWGAEGYTF. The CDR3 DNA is TGTGCCACCAGCAGAAAAGGGTGGGGGGCTGAAGGCTACACCTTC.

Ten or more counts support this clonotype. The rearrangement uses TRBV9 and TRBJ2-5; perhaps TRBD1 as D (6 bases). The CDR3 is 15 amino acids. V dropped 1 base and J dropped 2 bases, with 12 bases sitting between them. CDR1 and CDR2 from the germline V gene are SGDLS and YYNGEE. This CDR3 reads CASSVTSGAQETQYF. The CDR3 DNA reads TGTGCCAGCAGCGTAACCTCAGGGGCTCAAGAGACCCAGTACTTC.

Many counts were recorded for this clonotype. CDR3 in amino acids: CASSLGHAGNTIYF. The CDR3, as DNA: TGTGCCAGCAGCTTAGGACACGCTGGAAACACCATATATTTT. The V and J genes are TRBV7-6 and TRBJ1-3; D gene ambiguous. Germline assignment: CDR1 SGHVS and CDR2 FNYEAQ. V lost 1 base to trimming and J lost 2 bases, with 6 bases between them. The CDR3 has 14 amino acids.

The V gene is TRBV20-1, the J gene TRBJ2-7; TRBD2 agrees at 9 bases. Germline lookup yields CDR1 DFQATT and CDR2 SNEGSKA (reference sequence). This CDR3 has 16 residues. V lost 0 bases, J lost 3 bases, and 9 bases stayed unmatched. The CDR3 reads CSARDLAGGLFYEQYF. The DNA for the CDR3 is TGCAGTGCTAGAGATCTTGCGGGAGGGTTGTTCTACGAGCAGTACTTC.

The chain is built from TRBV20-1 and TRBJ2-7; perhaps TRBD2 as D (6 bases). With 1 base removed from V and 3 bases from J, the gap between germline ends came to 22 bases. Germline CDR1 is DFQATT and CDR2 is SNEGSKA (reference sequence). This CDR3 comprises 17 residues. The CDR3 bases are TGCAGTGCTAGAGTGGATTTCGGGACTCTGGCCAACTACGAGCAGTACTTC. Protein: CSARVDFGTLANYEQYF.

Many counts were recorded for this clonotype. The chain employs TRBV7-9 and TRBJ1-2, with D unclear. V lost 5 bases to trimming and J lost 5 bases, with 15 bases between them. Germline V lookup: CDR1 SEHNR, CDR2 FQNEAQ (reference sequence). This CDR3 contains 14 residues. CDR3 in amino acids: CASSPIGLQYGYTF. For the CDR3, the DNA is TGTGCCAGCAGCCCCATCGGACTGCAATATGGCTACACCTTC.

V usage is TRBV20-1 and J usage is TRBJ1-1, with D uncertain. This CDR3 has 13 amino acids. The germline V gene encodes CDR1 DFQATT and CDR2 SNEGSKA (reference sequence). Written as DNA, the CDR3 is TGCAGCGTTGAGTGGAGCGGGGACACTGAAGCTTTCTTT. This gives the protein CSVEWSGDTEAFF.

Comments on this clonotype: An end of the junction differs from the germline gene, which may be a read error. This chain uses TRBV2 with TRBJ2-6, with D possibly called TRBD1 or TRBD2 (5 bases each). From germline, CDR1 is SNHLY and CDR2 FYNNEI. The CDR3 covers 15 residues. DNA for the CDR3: TGTGCCAGCAGATGGGCGGGTTCTGGGGCCAACGGCCTGACTTTC. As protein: CASRWAGSGANGLTF.

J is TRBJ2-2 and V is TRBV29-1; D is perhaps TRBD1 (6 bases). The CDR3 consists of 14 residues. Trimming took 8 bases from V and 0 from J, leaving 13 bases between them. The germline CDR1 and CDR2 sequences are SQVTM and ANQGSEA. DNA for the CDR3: TGCAGCAGCCAGGCAGGGGCGAACACCGGGGAGCTGTTTTTT. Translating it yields CSSQAGANTGELFF.

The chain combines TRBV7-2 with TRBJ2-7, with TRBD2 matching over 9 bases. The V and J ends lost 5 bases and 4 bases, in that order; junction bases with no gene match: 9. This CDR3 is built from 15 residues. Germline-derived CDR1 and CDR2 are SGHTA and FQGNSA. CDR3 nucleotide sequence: TGTGCCAGCAGCCTCCGGGCGGGAGGGATTTACGAGCAGTACTTC. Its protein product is CASSLRAGGIYEQYF.

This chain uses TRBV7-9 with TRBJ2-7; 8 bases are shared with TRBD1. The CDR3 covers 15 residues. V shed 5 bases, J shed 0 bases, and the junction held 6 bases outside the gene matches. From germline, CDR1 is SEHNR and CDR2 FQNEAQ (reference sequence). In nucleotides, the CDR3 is TGTGCCAGCAGCCCCCAAGACAGGGGCTCCTACGAGCAGTACTTC. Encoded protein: CASSPQDRGSYEQYF.